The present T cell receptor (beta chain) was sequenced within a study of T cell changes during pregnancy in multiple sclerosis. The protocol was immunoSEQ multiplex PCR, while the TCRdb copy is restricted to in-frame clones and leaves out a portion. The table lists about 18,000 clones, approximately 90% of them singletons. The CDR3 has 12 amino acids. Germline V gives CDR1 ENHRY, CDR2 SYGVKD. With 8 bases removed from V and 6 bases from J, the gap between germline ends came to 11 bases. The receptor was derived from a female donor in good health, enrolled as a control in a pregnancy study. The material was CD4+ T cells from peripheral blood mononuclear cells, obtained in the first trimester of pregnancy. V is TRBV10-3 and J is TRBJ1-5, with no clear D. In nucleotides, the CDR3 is TGTGCCATCTGGCAGGAGGGTCAGCCCCAGCATTTT. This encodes CAIWQEGQPQHF.